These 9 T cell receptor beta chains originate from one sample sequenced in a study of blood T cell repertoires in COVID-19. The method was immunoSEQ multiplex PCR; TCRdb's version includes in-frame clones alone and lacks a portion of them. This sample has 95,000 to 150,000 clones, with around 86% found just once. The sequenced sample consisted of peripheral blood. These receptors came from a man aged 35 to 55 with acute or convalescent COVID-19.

As DNA, the CDR3 is TGTGCCAGCAGCTTGTCCCCCGGGACAGGGAGTCGAGAAGGCTACACCTTC. This translates into CASSLSPGTGSREGYTF. This chain connects TRBV5-4 to TRBJ1-2, with 9 bases lining up with TRBD1. V shed 1 base and J 8 bases; nucleotides not matched to a gene: 15. Per the germline V gene, CDR1 is SGHNT and CDR2 is YYREEE (reference sequence). This CDR3 region has 17 residues.

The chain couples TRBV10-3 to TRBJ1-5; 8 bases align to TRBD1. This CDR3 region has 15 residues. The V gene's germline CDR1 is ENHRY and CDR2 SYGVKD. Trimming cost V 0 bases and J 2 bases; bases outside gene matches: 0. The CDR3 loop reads CAISESGQGNQPQHF. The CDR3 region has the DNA TGTGCCATCAGTGAGTCGGGACAGGGCAATCAGCCCCAGCATTTT.

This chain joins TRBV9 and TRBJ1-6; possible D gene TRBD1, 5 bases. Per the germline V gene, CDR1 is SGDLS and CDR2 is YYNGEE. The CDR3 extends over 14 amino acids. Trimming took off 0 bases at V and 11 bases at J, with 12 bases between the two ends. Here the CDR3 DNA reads TGTGCCAGCAGCGTAGTGGCAGGGTTAACACCCCTCCACTTT. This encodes CASSVVAGLTPLHF. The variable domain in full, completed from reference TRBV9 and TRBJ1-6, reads DSGVTQTPKHLITATGQRVTLRCSPRSGDLSVYWYQQSLDQGLQFLIQYYNGEERAKGNILERFSAQQFPDLHSELNLSSLELGDSALYFCASSVVAGLTPLHFGNGTRLTVT.

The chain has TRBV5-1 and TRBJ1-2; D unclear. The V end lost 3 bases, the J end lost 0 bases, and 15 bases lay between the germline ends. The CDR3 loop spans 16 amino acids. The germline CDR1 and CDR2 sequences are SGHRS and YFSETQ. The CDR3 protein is CASSSAPTGANYGYTF. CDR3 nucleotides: TGCGCCAGCAGCTCAGCCCCGACTGGAGCTAACTATGGCTACACCTTC.

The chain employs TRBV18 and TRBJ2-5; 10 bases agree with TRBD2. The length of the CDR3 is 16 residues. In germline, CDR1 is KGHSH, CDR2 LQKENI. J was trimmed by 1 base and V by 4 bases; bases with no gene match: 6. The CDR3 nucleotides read TGTGCCAGCTCACGCGCTCCTAGCGGGGGCCAAGAGACCCAGTACTTC. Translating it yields CASSRAPSGGQETQYF.

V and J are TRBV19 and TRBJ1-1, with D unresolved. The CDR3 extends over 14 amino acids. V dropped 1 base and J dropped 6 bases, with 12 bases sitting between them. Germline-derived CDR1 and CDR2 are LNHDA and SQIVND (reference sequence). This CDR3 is CASSIVAVSAEAFF. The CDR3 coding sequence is TGTGCCAGTAGTATAGTAGCAGTTTCGGCTGAAGCTTTCTTT.

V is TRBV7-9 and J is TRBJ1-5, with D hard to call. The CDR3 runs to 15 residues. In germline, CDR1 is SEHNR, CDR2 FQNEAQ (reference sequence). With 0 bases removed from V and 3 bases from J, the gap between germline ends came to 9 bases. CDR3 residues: CASSLAGDSNQPQHF. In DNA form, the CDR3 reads TGTGCCAGCAGCTTAGCCGGAGACTCCAATCAGCCCCAGCATTTT.

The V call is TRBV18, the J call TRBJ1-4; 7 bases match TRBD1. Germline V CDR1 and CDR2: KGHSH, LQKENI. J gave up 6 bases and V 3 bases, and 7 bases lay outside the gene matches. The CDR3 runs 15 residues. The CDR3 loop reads CASSPSQGFDEKLFF. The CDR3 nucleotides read TGTGCCAGCTCACCCTCACAGGGGTTTGATGAAAAACTGTTTTTT.

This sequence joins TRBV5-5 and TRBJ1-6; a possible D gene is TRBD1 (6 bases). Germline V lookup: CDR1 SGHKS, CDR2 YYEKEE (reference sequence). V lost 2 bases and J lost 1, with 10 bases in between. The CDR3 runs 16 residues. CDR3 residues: CASSFMQGSYNSPLHF. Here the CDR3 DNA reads TGTGCCAGCAGCTTTATGCAGGGGTCCTATAATTCACCCCTCCACTTT.